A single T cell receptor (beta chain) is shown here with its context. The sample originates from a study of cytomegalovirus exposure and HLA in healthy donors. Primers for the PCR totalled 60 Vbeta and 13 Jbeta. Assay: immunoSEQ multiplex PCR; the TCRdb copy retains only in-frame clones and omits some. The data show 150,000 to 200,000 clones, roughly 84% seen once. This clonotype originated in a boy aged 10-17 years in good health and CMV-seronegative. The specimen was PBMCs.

CDR3: CASSTKRGLPAQHF. In DNA form, the CDR3 reads TGTGCCAGTAGTACAAAACGGGGACTCCCAGCCCAGCATTTT. The rearrangement joins TRBV19 to TRBJ1-5, with D maybe TRBD1 (5 bases). The CDR3 totals 14 residues. The ends were cut back, 4 bases at V and 11 bases at J, with 18 bases in the middle. The germline V gene has CDR1 LNHDA and CDR2 SQIVND (reference sequence).